These 30 T cell receptor beta chains were sequenced from one sample in a study of CXCR3-negative and CXCR3-positive naive CD8 T cells. Antigens for these TCRs are unknown. General study points: Naive cells with CXCR3 showed TRB CDR3s that were more hydrophobic than those in CXCR3-negative naive cells.

Researchers prepared the TRB cDNA libraries using 5' RACE with UMI labels. TCRdb reanalyzed the 5' RACE reads, giving one entry per CDR3 protein sequence and no DNA. In total, the table holds roughly 61,000 distinct CDR3 sequences. The sequencing sample was made of naive CXCR3+ CD8+ T cells from blood. The subset is: CD45RO-CCR7+CD27+CD95- naive CD8+ T cells expressing CXCR3 (TNR3+). The receptors derive from a human donor in good health. Some clones in this sample may be carry-over from other donors' samples.

The chain recombines TRBV29-1 with TRBJ2-3; TCRdb's D call, TRBD1, is unchecked because there is no DNA. CDR1 SQVTM and CDR2 ANQGSEA come from the germline V gene. There are 15 residues in the CDR3. The CDR3 loop is CSVEGADRDADTQYF.

The CDR3 loop is CASSQEGAYEQYF. The chain employs TRBV4-3 and TRBJ2-7; there is no DNA to check the TCRdb D call of TRBD1. The V gene's germline CDR1 is LGHNA and CDR2 YSLEER. This CDR3 spans 13 amino acids.

The chain uses TRBV9 and TRBJ2-1; TCRdb selects TRBD1, and the lack of DNA leaves this call unchecked. Germline lookup yields CDR1 SGDLS and CDR2 YYNGEE. There are 17 residues in the CDR3. The CDR3 spells CASSVSGTGTIYNEQFF.

The chain links TRBV11-2 to TRBJ2-1; TCRdb picks TRBD1, but there is no DNA to check that call. The CDR3 extends over 15 amino acids. Germline-derived CDR1 and CDR2 are SGHAT and FQNNGV. CDR3 residues: CASSLFRDRYNEQFF. Drawing the rest from reference TRBV11-2 and TRBJ2-1, the complete variable domain is EAGVAQSPRYKIIEKRQSVAFWCNPISGHATLYWYQQILGQGPKLLIQFQNNGVVDDSQLPKDRFSAERLKGVDSTLKIQPAKLEDSAVYLCASSLFRDRYNEQFFGPGTRLTVL.

The chain links TRBV14 to TRBJ2-2; the TCRdb D gene call, TRBD1, has no DNA to confirm it. Germline V gives CDR1 SGHDN, CDR2 FVKESK. CDR3 length: 16 residues. The CDR3 here is CASSQNPGIRAGELFF.

This chain uses TRBV7-9 with TRBJ2-7. The CDR3 loop spans 15 amino acids. Germline V gives CDR1 SEHNR, CDR2 FQNEAQ (reference sequence). CDR3 sequence: CASSIEETYSYEQYF. The full variable domain, completed using reference TRBV7-9 and TRBJ2-7, is DTGVSQNPRHKITKRGQNVTFRCDPISEHNRLYWYRQTLGQGPEFLTYFQNEAQLEKSRLLSDRFSAERPKGSFSTLEIQRTEQGDSAMYLCASSIEETYSYEQYFGPGTRLTVT.

The rearrangement links TRBV2 to TRBJ2-7; without DNA, the TCRdb call of TRBD1 cannot be checked. Germline assignment: CDR1 SNHLY and CDR2 FYNNEI. This CDR3 is built from 15 residues. This CDR3 reads CATAEGGTWLWEQYF.

The chain carries TRBV5-1 and TRBJ2-5; TCRdb picks TRBD2, but there is no DNA to check that call. Germline assignment: CDR1 SGHRS and CDR2 YFSETQ. CDR3 length equals 14 residues. This CDR3 is CASAGTPIQETQYF.

The chain recombines TRBV7-9 with TRBJ1-1. The germline CDR1 and CDR2 sequences are SEHNR and FQNEAQ (reference sequence). The CDR3 has 16 amino acids. The CDR3: CASTGNRDTMNTEAFF. Drawing the rest from reference TRBV7-9 and TRBJ1-1, the complete variable domain is DTGVSQNPRHKITKRGQNVTFRCDPISEHNRLYWYRQTLGQGPEFLTYFQNEAQLEKSRLLSDRFSAERPKGSFSTLEIQRTEQGDSAMYLCASTGNRDTMNTEAFFGQGTRLTVV.

This chain joins TRBV5-1 and TRBJ2-7; TCRdb's assignment of TRBD1 cannot be checked, as there is no DNA. This CDR3 is 13 amino acids long. Germline V CDR1 and CDR2: SGHRS, YFSETQ. The CDR3 loop reads CASSLGDIYEQYF.

The chain uses TRBV20-1 and TRBJ2-3; the D call of TRBD1 rests on TCRdb alone, since no DNA is present to check it. The CDR3 runs to 15 residues. Germline V lookup: CDR1 DFQATT, CDR2 SNEGSKA (reference sequence). The CDR3 here is CSATDPGLGTDTQYF.

The chain uses TRBV7-6 and TRBJ1-2. The CDR3 loop spans 16 amino acids. Germline CDR1 SGHVS, CDR2 FNYEAQ. The CDR3 reads CASSLGGSGGYYGYTF.

The CDR3 is CSAPNFTDTQYF. The chain employs TRBV20-1 and TRBJ2-3. Germline CDR1 and CDR2: DFQATT and SNEGSKA (reference sequence). The CDR3 runs to 12 residues.

The chain employs TRBV7-9 and TRBJ1-2; the D call from TCRdb, TRBD1, cannot be confirmed without DNA. The germline V gene encodes CDR1 SEHNR and CDR2 FQNEAQ (reference sequence). CDR3 length equals 15 residues. CDR3 sequence: CASSLLGQGPFGYTF.

This rearrangement joins TRBV27 to TRBJ2-7; with no DNA, the TCRdb D assignment of TRBD1 cannot be verified. CDR1 is MNHEY and CDR2 is SMNVEV in the germline V gene (reference sequence). The CDR3 is 13 amino acids. CDR3 region: CASSLQVSYEQYF.

The chain carries TRBV20-1 and TRBJ2-1; absent DNA, TCRdb's TRBD2 call cannot be checked. Germline values: CDR1 DFQATT, CDR2 SNEGSKA (reference sequence). This CDR3 contains 15 residues. The CDR3 region is CSARDFNGNYNEQFF.

The V and J genes are TRBV29-1 and TRBJ2-7; the TRBD1 assignment by TCRdb is unverifiable without DNA. In germline, CDR1 is SQVTM, CDR2 ANQGSEA. This CDR3 region has 14 residues. The chain's CDR3 is CSVVGDISSYEQYF.

The chain combines TRBV27 with TRBJ2-1; TCRdb's D gene call, TRBD2, goes unchecked for lack of DNA. The CDR3 spans 14 residues. Germline loops: CDR1 MNHEY, CDR2 SMNVEV (reference sequence). CDR3 residues: CASGLLDTGTRNLF.

The chain has TRBV29-1 and TRBJ1-2. Germline V lookup: CDR1 SQVTM, CDR2 ANQGSEA. The CDR3 covers 12 residues. The CDR3 sequence: CSVESTNYGYTF.

The V gene is TRBV29-1, the J gene TRBJ2-2; TCRdb designates TRBD1, a call that cannot be tested without DNA. CDR3 length: 12 amino acids. Germline V gene data show CDR1 as SQVTM and CDR2 as ANQGSEA. The CDR3 is CSVVRGTGELFF.

The V call is TRBV12-3 or TRBV12-4, the J call TRBJ1-2. This CDR3 contains 13 residues. The CDR3 protein is CASSFAGNYGYTF.

The rearrangement joins TRBV7-9 to TRBJ2-7; absent DNA, TCRdb's TRBD1 call cannot be checked. CDR1 and CDR2 (germline): SEHNR, FQNEAQ (reference sequence). This CDR3 is built from 14 residues. The CDR3 here is CASSLGGQGEEQYF.

The J gene is TRBJ1-1, the V gene TRBV5-1. The germline gives CDR1 SGHRS, CDR2 YFSETQ. CDR3 length: 14 amino acids. Here the CDR3 reads CASSLQDMNTEAFF.

The chain carries TRBV7-2 and TRBJ1-1. The CDR3 totals 14 residues. From germline, CDR1 is SGHTA and CDR2 FQGNSA. The CDR3 reads CASSPSIRLGEAFF. Combining the CDR3 with reference TRBV7-2 and TRBJ1-1 gives the whole variable domain GAGVSQSPSNKVTEKGKDVELRCDPISGHTALYWYRQSLGQGLEFLIYFQGNSAPDKSGLPSDRFSAERTGGSVSTLTIQRTQQEDSAVYLCASSPSIRLGEAFFGQGTRLTVV.

V is TRBV20-1 and J is TRBJ2-1; lacking DNA, the TRBD2 call made by TCRdb goes unchecked. The CDR3 is made up of 13 amino acids. Germline V gene data show CDR1 as DFQATT and CDR2 as SNEGSKA (reference sequence). The CDR3 spells CSARTSGEHEQFF.

The chain is built from TRBV10-3 and TRBJ2-7; TCRdb's assignment of TRBD1 cannot be checked, as there is no DNA. In germline, CDR1 is ENHRY, CDR2 SYGVKD. CDR3 length: 14 amino acids. CDR3 protein: CAISEIQGTYEQYF.

The V gene is TRBV28, the J gene TRBJ2-7; there is no DNA to check the TCRdb D call of TRBD2. The CDR3 runs to 14 residues. Germline assignment: CDR1 MDHEN and CDR2 SYDVKM. Here the CDR3 reads CASIPADMSYEQYF.

The chain joins TRBV6-6 to TRBJ2-1; no DNA is available, so the TRBD1 call from TCRdb remains unchecked. There are 12 residues in the CDR3. Germline values: CDR1 MNHNY, CDR2 SVGAGI (reference sequence). The CDR3 protein is CASSRGPNEQFF.

The chain uses TRBV12-3 or TRBV12-4 and TRBJ2-2. The CDR3 totals 12 residues. The CDR3 protein is CASSPHTGELFF.

J is TRBJ1-5 and V is TRBV4-3; as DNA is missing, the TRBD1 call by TCRdb cannot be tested. Germline CDR1 reads LGHNA; CDR2 reads YSLEER. The CDR3 runs 16 residues. The CDR3 loop is CASSQDIGTGNQPQHF.